The rows below give T cell receptor beta chains drawn from one sample of a study of blood T cell repertoires in COVID-19. Assay: immunoSEQ multiplex PCR; the TCRdb copy retains only in-frame clones and omits some. This table has more than 300,000 clones, over 75% appearing once. The sample taken for sequencing was PBMCs or T cells enriched from blood (not recorded which). Every receptor here comes from a man aged 30-40 years who had recovered from COVID-19. CDR3s include the opening cysteine and the closing phenylalanine or tryptophan. Fields, in order: V gene, D gene, J gene, clone size, CDR3 DNA, CDR3 protein. A D gene is named only where the DNA matches it firmly. Clone size is shown for a subset of rows, as once, few, many or a class of expanded clone.

v_gene: TRBV6-5
d_gene: TRBD1
j_gene: TRBJ2-1
abundance: -
CDR3nt: TGTGCCAGCAGAACAGGGGGGTGGGCCAATGAGCAGTTCTTC
CDR3aa: CASRTGGWANEQFF

v_gene: TRBV21-1
d_gene: -
j_gene: TRBJ2-7
abundance: -
CDR3nt: TGTGCCAGCACCAGATCGACACCCAGCTCCTACGAGCAGTACTTC
CDR3aa: CASTRSTPSSYEQYF

v_gene: TRBV18
d_gene: -
j_gene: TRBJ1-1
abundance: -
CDR3nt: TGTGCCAGCTCACCTGACATGAACACTGAAGCTTTCTTT
CDR3aa: CASSPDMNTEAFF

v_gene: TRBV11-2
d_gene: -
j_gene: TRBJ1-6
abundance: -
CDR3nt: TGTGCCAGCAGCTTAGTTCATAACCTAATCCCCTTTCATTCACCCCTCCACTTT
CDR3aa: CASSLVHNLIPFHSPLHF

v_gene: TRBV29-1
d_gene: -
j_gene: TRBJ2-1
abundance: -
CDR3nt: TGCAGCGTTGAAGATCTGCGCGACAATGAGCAGTTCTTC
CDR3aa: CSVEDLRDNEQFF

v_gene: TRBV3-1/TRBV3-2
d_gene: -
j_gene: TRBJ1-2
abundance: -
CDR3nt: TGTGCCAGCAGCCAAGTGGCGGGCCTTAACTATGGCTACACCTTC
CDR3aa: CASSQVAGLNYGYTF

v_gene: TRBV7-8
d_gene: -
j_gene: TRBJ1-2
abundance: -
CDR3nt: TGTGCCAGCAGCACGACCAGGACAGAACGATATGGCTACACCTTC
CDR3aa: CASSTTRTERYGYTF

v_gene: TRBV11-2
d_gene: TRBD2
j_gene: TRBJ2-5
abundance: -
CDR3nt: TGTGCCAGCAGCTTGAGGGGACTAGCAGGAGTGACCCAGTACTTC
CDR3aa: CASSLRGLAGVTQYF

v_gene: TRBV21-1
d_gene: -
j_gene: TRBJ2-1
abundance: -
CDR3nt: TGTGCCAGCAGGCGGGGGACAGGGAACAATGAGCAGTTCTTC
CDR3aa: CASRRGTGNNEQFF

v_gene: TRBV18
d_gene: -
j_gene: TRBJ2-5
abundance: -
CDR3nt: TGTGCCAGCTCACCAGCTCAAAGTCGGGGAGAGACCCAGTACTTC
CDR3aa: CASSPAQSRGETQYF

v_gene: TRBV9
d_gene: -
j_gene: TRBJ1-2
abundance: few
CDR3nt: TGTGCCAGCAGCGTAGATCGGAGGGCTTCTAACTATGGCTACACCTTC
CDR3aa: CASSVDRRASNYGYTF

v_gene: TRBV5-1
d_gene: TRBD2
j_gene: TRBJ2-3
abundance: -
CDR3nt: TGCGCCAGCAGCTTGGGACTAGCTAGCACAGATACGCAGTATTTT
CDR3aa: CASSLGLASTDTQYF

v_gene: TRBV5-1
d_gene: TRBD1
j_gene: TRBJ1-3
abundance: -
CDR3nt: TGCGCCAGCAGCGGAGTGACAGGGGCAAACACCATATATTTT
CDR3aa: CASSGVTGANTIYF

v_gene: TRBV2
d_gene: -
j_gene: TRBJ1-1
abundance: -
CDR3nt: TGTGCCAGCGGCTCTGTTGGTCGTACTGAAGCTTTCTTT
CDR3aa: CASGSVGRTEAFF